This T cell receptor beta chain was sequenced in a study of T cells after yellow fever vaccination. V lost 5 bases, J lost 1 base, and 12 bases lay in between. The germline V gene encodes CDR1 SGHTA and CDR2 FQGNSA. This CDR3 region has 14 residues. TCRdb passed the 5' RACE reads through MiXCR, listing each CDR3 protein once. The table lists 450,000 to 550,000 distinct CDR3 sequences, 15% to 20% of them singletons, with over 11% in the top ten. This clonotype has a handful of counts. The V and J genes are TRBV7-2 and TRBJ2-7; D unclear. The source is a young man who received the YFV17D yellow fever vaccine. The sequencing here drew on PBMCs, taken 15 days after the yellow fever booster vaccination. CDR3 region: CASSIKGSSYEQYF. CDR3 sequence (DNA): TGTGCCAGCAGCATAAAAGGGTCTTCCTACGAGCAGTACTTC.